The sequence of this T cell receptor beta chain was determined in a study of memory CD4+ T cells and cytomegalovirus serostatus. Study at large: Of the healthy Belgian adults, fewer than 10 were CMV seropositive and 24 seronegative. Overall study results and limits: Of about 150 reported CMV TCRbeta sequences, about 67 were found in memory CD4+ repertoires. CMV serostatus prediction reached median AUC roughly 0.95, or 0.91 with US-trained model.

Only in-frame clones appear in the TCRdb table, and some are missing; sequencing was by immunoSEQ multiplex PCR. The sample lists 45,000 to 65,000 clones; around 83% were seen once. The sort gate was single viable CD3+CD4+CD8-CD45RO+ cells for memory CD4+ T cells. From germline, CDR1 is SGHTA and CDR2 FQGNSA. This CDR3 region has 15 residues. V was shortened by 2 bases and J by 6 bases, with 13 bases between the two germline ends. For this clone: The antigen is unknown.

This rearrangement joins TRBV7-2 to TRBJ2-2, with D possibly being TRBD1 (6 bases). The receptor comes from an adult in good health and CMV-seropositive. The material sequenced was memory CD4+ T cells from blood. The CDR3, as DNA: TGTGCCAGCAGCTTACCCGGGACAATTGCCGGGGAGCTGTTTTTT. Translated, it gives CASSLPGTIAGELFF.